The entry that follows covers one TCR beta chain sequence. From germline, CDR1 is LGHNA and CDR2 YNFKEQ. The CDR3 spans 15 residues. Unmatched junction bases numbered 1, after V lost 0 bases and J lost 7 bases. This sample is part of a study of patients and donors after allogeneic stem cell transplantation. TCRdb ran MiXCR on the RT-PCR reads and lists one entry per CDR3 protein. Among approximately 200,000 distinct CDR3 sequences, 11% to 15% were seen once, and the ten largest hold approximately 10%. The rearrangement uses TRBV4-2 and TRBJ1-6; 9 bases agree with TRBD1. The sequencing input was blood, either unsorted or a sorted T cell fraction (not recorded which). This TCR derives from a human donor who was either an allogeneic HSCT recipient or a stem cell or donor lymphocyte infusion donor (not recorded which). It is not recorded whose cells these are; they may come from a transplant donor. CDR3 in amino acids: CASSQEGQGNSPLHF. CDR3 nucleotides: TGTGCCAGCAGCCAAGAGGGACAGGGAAATTCACCCCTCCACTTT.